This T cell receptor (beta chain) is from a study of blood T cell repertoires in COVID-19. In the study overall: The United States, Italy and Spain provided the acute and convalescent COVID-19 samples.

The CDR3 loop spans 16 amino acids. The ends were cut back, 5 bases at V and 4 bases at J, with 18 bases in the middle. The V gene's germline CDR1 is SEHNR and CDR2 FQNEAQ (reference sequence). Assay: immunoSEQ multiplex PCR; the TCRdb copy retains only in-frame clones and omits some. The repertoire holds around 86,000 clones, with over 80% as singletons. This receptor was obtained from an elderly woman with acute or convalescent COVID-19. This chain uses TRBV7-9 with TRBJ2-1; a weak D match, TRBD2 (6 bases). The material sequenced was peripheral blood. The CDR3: CASSPLRGAGYNEQFF. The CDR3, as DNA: TGTGCCAGCAGCCCCCTCCGAGGGGCGGGATACAATGAGCAGTTCTTC.